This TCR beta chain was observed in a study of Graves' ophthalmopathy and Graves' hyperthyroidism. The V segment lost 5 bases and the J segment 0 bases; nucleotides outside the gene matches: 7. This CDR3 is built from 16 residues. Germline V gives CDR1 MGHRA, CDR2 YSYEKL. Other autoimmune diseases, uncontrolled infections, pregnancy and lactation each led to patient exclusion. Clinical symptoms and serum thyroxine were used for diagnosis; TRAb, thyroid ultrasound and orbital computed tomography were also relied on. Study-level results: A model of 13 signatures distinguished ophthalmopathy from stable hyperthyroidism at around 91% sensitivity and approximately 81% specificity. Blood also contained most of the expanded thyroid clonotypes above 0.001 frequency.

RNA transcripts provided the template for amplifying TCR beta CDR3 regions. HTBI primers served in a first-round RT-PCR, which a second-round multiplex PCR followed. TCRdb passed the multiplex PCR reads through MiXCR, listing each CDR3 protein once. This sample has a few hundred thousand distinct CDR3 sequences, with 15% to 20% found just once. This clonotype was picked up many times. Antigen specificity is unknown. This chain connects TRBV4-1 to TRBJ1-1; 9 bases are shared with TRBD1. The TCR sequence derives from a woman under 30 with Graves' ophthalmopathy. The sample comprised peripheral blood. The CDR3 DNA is TGCGCCAGCAGCTCCCAGGGACAGGGCATGAACACTGAAGCTTTCTTT. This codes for CASSSQGQGMNTEAFF.